A single TCR beta chain is shown here with its context. Sequenced by immunoSEQ multiplex PCR; TCRdb stores in-frame clones only, minus some. The sample has some 120,000 clones; about 90% are singletons. The data originate from a study of blood T cell repertoires in COVID-19. In the study overall: The United States, Italy and Spain provided the acute and convalescent COVID-19 samples.

The germline gives CDR1 MNHEY, CDR2 SVGAGI. This CDR3 region has 15 residues. Trimming cost V 6 bases and J 3 bases; bases outside gene matches: 6. The receptor's source is a woman between 45 and 60 years old who had recovered from COVID-19. The chain carries TRBV6-5 and TRBJ1-3, with 9 bases that match TRBD1. Sequencing was done on a sample of peripheral blood. The CDR3 coding sequence is TGTGCCAGCAGAAAGTTGGACAGGGGTGGAAACACCATATATTTT. Translation: CASRKLDRGGNTIYF.